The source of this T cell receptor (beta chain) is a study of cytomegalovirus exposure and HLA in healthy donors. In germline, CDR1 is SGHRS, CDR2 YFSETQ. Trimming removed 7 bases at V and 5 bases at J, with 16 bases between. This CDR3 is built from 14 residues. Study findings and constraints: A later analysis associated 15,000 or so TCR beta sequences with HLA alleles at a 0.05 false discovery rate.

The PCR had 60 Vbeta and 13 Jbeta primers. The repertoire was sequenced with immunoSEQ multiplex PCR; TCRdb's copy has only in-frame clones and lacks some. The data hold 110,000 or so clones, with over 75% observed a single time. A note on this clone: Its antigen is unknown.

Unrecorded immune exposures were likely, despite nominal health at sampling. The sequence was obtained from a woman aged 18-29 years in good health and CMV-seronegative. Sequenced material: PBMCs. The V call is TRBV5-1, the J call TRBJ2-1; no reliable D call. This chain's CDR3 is CASGSLGYDNEQFF. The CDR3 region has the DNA TGCGCCAGCGGTAGCTTGGGTTACGACAATGAGCAGTTCTTC.